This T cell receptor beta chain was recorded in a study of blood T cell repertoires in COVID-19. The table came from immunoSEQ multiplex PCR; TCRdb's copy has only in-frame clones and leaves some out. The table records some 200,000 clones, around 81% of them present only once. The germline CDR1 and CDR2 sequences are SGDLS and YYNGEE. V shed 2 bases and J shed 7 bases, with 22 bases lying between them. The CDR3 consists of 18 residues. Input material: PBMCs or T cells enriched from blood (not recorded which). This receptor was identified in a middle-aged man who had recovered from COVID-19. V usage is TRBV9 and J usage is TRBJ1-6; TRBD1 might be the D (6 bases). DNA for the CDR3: TGTGCCAGCAGCGTCTCGGATTCTCGACCAGGGGAAAATTCACCCCTCCACTTT. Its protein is CASSVSDSRPGENSPLHF.